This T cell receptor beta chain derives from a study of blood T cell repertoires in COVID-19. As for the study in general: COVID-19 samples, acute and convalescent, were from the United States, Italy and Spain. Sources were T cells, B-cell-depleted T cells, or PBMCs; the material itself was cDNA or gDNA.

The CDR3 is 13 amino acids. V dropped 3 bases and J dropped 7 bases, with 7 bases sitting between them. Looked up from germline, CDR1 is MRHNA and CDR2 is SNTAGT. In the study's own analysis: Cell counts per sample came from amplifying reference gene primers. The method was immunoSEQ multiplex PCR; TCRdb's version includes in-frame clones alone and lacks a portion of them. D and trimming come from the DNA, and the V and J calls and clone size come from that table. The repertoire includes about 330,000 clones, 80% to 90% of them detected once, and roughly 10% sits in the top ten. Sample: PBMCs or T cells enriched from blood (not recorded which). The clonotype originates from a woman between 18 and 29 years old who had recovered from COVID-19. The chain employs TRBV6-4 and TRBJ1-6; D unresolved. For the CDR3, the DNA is TGTGCCAGCAGTGAAAACAGAAATTCACCCCTCCACTTT. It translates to CASSENRNSPLHF.